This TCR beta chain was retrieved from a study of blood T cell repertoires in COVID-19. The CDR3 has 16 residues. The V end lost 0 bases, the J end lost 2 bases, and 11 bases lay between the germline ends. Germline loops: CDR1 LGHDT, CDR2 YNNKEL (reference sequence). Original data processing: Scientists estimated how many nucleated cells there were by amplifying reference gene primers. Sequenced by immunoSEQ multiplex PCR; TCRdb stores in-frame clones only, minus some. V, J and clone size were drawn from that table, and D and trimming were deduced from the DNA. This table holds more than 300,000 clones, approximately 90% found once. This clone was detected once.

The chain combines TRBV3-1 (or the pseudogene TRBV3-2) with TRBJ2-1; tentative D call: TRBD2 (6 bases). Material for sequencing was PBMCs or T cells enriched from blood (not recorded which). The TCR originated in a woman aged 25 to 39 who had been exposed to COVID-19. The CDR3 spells CASSQDPWGAYNEQFF. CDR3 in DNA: TGTGCCAGCAGCCAAGACCCCTGGGGGGCCTACAATGAGCAGTTCTTC.